Following are 2 T cell receptor beta chains from one sample sequenced in a study of T-cell reconstitution after alpha-beta-depleted transplantation in children (TCRdb year 2016). No antigen has been identified for these receptors. Reading the label with the study, this specimen's time point is: day 60 (about 2 months) after transplantation. The intended sense of this specimen's treatment or condition label: allogeneic hematopoietic cell transplantation with graft depleted of TCRalphabeta T cells and CD19 B cells. General findings and caveats noted by the study authors: About two months after transplant, the apparently early recovery of alphabetaT-cell counts reportedly depended on just several hundred clones that had expanded rapidly and came from non-depleted graft cells.

Library prep was done by PCR. Sequenced on an Illumina HiSeq 2500. Molecular barcoding was employed in the preparation of TCR libraries, with unique molecular identifiers being used to normalize TCRbeta repertoire quantification. The public reads were quality trimmed at Q25 with fastp and then assembled into clones with MiXCR by TCRdb, keeping productive beta chains. Rows with one shared CDR3 protein collapse into an entry with the most common genes and DNA. The sample profile shows approximately 31,000 distinct CDR3 sequences; around 6.6% of them were found once. Around 27% of the sample rests with the top ten. Sequences were derived from peripheral blood, sampled 60 days after TCRalphabeta/CD19-depleted stem cell transplant. The receptors here all came from a child under two years old who had a stem cell transplant for acute myeloid leukemia, so the T cells may come from the graft donor.

Many counts were recorded for this clonotype. The genes are TRBV12-3 or TRBV12-4 and TRBJ1-2; no clear D. V was clipped by 6 bases and J by 4 bases, with 15 bases between them. The CDR3 has 14 amino acids. The CDR3 sequence is CASRPYRTSYGYTF. CDR3 coding DNA: TGTGCCAGCAGACCCTACCGGACTAGCTATGGCTACACCTTC.

This chain uses TRBV6-5 with TRBJ2-1; 8 bases line up with TRBD2. The J segment lost 3 bases and the V segment lost 2 bases, leaving 6 bases of the junction unmatched. Germline CDR1 MNHEY, CDR2 SVGAGI. This CDR3 contains 16 residues. The CDR3 DNA follows: TGTGCCAGCAGTTACCGAAGCGGGGGACTCTACAATGAGCAGTTCTTC. Residues: CASSYRSGGLYNEQFF.